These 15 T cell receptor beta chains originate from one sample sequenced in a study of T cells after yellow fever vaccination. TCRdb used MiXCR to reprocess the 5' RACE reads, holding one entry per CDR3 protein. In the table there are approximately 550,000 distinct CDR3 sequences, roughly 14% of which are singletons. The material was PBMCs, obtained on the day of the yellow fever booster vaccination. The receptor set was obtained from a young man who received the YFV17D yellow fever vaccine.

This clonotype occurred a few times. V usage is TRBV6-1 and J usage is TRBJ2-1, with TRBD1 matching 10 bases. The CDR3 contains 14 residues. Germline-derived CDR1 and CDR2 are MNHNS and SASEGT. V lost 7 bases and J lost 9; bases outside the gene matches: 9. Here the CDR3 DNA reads TGTGCCAGCACCGATCCGGGACAGGGGCCTGAGCAGTTCTTC. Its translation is CASTDPGQGPEQFF.

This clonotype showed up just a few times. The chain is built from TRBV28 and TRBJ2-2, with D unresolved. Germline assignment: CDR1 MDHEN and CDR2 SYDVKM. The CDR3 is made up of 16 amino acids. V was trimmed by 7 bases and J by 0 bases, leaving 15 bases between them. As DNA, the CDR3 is TGTGCCAGCACCGAAGGATCGAGCGCGAACACCGGGGAGCTGTTTTTT. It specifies CASTEGSSANTGELFF.

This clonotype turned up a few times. CDR3 coding DNA: TGCAGTGCTAGAGTGGTAGGGGTTTTCACTGAAGCTTTCTTT. It yields the protein CSARVVGVFTEAFF. This chain links TRBV20-1 with TRBJ1-1; TRBD1 is a possible D gene (5 bases). Germline values: CDR1 DFQATT, CDR2 SNEGSKA (reference sequence). Trimming cost V 1 base and J 4 bases, with 13 bases left between them. The CDR3 runs 14 residues.

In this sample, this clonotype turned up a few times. The CDR3, as DNA: TGTGCCAGCAGTTTATGGGAGACCGGGGAGCTGTTTTTT. This sequence encodes CASSLWETGELFF. The chain combines TRBV12-3 or TRBV12-4 with TRBJ2-2, with D perhaps matching TRBD2 (5 bases). Trimming shortened V by 2 bases and J by 5 bases, and 6 bases separated the two germline ends. The length of the CDR3 is 13 residues.

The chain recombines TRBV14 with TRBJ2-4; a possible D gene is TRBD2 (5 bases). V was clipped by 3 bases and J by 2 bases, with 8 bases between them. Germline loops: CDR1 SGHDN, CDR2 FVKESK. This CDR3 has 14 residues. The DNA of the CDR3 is TGTGCCAGCAGCCAGCCGGGATCCAAAAACATTCAGTACTTC. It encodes CASSQPGSKNIQYF.

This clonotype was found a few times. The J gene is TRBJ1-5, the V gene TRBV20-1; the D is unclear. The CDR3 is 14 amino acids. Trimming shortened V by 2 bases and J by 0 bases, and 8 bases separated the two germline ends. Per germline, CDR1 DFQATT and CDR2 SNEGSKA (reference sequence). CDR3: CSARPTPSNQPQHF. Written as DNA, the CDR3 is TGCAGTGCTAGACCGACCCCTAGCAATCAGCCCCAGCATTTT.

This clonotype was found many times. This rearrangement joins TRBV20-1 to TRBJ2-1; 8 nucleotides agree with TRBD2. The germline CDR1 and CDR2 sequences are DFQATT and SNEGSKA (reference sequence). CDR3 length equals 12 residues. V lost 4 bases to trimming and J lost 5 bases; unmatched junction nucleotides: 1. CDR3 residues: CSANSGNNEQFF. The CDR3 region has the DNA TGCAGTGCTAATAGCGGGAACAATGAGCAGTTCTTC.

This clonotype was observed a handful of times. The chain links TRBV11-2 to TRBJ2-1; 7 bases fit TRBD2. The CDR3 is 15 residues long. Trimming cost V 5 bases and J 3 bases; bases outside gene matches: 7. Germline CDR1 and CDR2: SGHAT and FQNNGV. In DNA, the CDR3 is TGTGCCAGCAGCCTCGTGGGAGGGGACTACAATGAGCAGTTCTTC. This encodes CASSLVGGDYNEQFF.

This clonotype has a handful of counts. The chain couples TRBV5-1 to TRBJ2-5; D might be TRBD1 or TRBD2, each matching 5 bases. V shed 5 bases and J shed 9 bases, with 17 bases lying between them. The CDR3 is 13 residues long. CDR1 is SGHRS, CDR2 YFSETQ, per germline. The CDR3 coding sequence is TGCGCCAGCAGTTCGGACGGGGCGGAGGCCCAGTACTTC. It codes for CASSSDGAEAQYF.

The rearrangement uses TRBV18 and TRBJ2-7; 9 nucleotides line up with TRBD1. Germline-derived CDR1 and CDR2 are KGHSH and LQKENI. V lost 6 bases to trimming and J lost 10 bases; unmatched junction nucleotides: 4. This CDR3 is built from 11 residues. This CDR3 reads CASSLDRGQYF. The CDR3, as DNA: TGTGCCAGCTCGCTGGACAGGGGACAGTACTTC.

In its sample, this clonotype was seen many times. The CDR3 reads CASSTTRDRGASEQYF. The CDR3 DNA reads TGTGCCAGTAGTACCACCCGGGACAGGGGTGCCAGCGAGCAGTACTTC. The chain employs TRBV19 and TRBJ2-7, with TRBD1 matching over 10 bases. V gave up 4 bases and J gave up 6 bases; unmatched junction bases: 12. This CDR3 contains 16 residues. Germline-derived CDR1 and CDR2 are LNHDA and SQIVND (reference sequence).

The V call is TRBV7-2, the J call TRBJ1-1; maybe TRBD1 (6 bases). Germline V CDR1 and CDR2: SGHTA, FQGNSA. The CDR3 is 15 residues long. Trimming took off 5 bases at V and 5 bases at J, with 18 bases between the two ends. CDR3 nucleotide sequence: TGTGCCAGCAGCCAGGGGCATCCAGCCGTAACTGAAGCTTTCTTT. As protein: CASSQGHPAVTEAFF.

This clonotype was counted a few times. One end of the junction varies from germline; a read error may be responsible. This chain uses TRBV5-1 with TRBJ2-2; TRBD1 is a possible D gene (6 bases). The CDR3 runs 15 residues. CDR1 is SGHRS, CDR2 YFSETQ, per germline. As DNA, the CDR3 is TGCGCCAGCACCTTGAATGCTGGGACAACCGGGGAGCTGTTTTTT. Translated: CASTLNAGTTGELFF.

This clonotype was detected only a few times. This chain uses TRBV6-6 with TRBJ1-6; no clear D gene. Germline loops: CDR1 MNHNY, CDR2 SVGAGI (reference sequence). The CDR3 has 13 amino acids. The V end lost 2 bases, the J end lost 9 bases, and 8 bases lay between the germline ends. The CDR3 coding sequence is TGTGCCAGCAGTTACGAGGGTGGTTCACCCCTCCACTTT. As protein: CASSYEGGSPLHF.

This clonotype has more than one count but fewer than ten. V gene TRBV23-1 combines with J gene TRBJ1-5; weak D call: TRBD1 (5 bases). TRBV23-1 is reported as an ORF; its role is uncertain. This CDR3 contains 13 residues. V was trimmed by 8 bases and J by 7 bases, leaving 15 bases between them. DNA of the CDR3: TGCGCCAGCTACCAAGGGGCAAAACAGCCCCAGCATTTT. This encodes CASYQGAKQPQHF.